This T cell receptor (beta chain) is from a study of T cells in narcolepsy. Background on the study: Patients with NT1 or NT2 and healthy control donors were enrolled.

The assay was immunoSEQ multiplex PCR, and TCRdb's table has in-frame clones only and misses some. The sample has under 30,000 clones; around 86% are singletons. V shed 10 bases and J shed 0 bases, with 16 bases lying between them. The CDR3 totals 14 residues. From germline, CDR1 is MDHEN and CDR2 SYDVKM. As to this clone: What it binds is not known.

Regarding the study as a whole: Autoreactive clonotypes reportedly recurred in blood of same and different patients, not controls. No autoreactive T cell clone sequences appeared in some memory CD4+ repertoires. Same-patient CSF and blood CD4+ T cell clonotypes included HCRT-specific and TRIB2-specific autoreactive ones.

Specimen: CD45RA- memory CD4+ T cells from PBMCs. The clonotype comes from a human donor with narcolepsy. This chain uses TRBV28 with TRBJ2-7; D is tentatively TRBD1 or TRBD2 (5 bases each). CDR3: CATQAPGSSYEQYF. The CDR3 DNA follows: TGTGCCACCCAGGCCCCAGGGAGCTCCTACGAGCAGTACTTC.